These T cell receptor beta chains were read from a single sample in a study of cytomegalovirus exposure and HLA in healthy donors. Here immunoSEQ multiplex PCR was the method, and the copy in TCRdb shows in-frame clones only, minus some. The table includes 150,000 to 200,000 clones, around 80% detected once. Source material: PBMCs. The receptors derive from a woman in her 30s in good health and CMV-seropositive. CDR3s include the opening cysteine and the closing phenylalanine or tryptophan. A D gene is named only where the DNA matches it firmly. Clone size is shown for a subset of rows, as once, few, many or a class of expanded clone.

>TRBV6-7|TRBJ2-1|TRBD1|once
CASSLGTGGVWTSYNEQFF
TGTGCCAGCAGCCTCGGGACAGGGGGCGTTTGGACCTCCTACAATGAGCAGTTCTTC
>TRBV4-3|TRBJ1-2|NA|few
CASSQEAGPNYGYTF
TGCGCCAGCAGCCAAGAAGCGGGGCCGAACTATGGCTACACCTTC
>TRBV9|TRBJ2-1|TRBD1|once
CASSDASGTGPNEQFF
TGTGCCAGCAGCGATGCCTCCGGGACAGGACCCAATGAGCAGTTCTTC
>TRBV5-1|TRBJ2-3|NA|NA
CASTSGTDTQYF
TGCGCCAGCACTAGCGGCACAGATACGCAGTATTTT
>TRBV27|TRBJ2-1|NA|NA
CASIPRGSNEQFF
TGTGCCAGCATCCCTCGGGGGTCGAATGAGCAGTTCTTC
>TRBV21-1|TRBJ2-7|NA|NA
CASSIRSGLYEQYF
TGTGCCAGCAGCATTCGAAGCGGACTCTACGAGCAGTACTTC
>TRBV2|TRBJ2-3|TRBD2|NA
CASSGTSRSDTQYF
TGTGCCAGCAGTGGGACTAGCCGGTCAGATACGCAGTATTTT
>TRBV19|TRBJ1-2|NA|NA
CASSAGKGGGYTF
TGTGCCAGTAGCGCAGGGAAAGGGGGTGGCTACACCTTC
>TRBV7-9|TRBJ2-2|TRBD2|once
CASSHKPGGRTGELFF
TGTGCCAGCAGCCATAAGCCGGGGGGACGCACCGGGGAGCTGTTTTTT
>TRBV5-6|TRBJ2-7|NA|NA
CASSFIQGPTEQYF
TGTGCCAGCAGCTTTATACAGGGTCCCACCGAGCAGTACTTC
>TRBV11-2|TRBJ2-1|TRBD1|NA
CASKTGARDRDYNEQFF
TGTGCCAGCAAGACCGGGGCCCGGGACAGGGATTACAATGAGCAGTTCTTC
>TRBV7-3|TRBJ1-2|NA|NA
CASSLNSGPYGYTF
TGTGCCAGCAGCTTAAACAGCGGCCCCTATGGCTACACCTTC
>TRBV6-1|TRBJ1-2|TRBD1|few
CASRRQGVDGYTF
TGTGCCAGCAGACGCCAGGGGGTCGATGGCTACACCTTC
>TRBV5-1|TRBJ1-3|NA|NA
CASSLGTSSGNTIYF
TGCGCCAGCAGCTTGGGTACTAGCTCTGGAAACACCATATATTTT
>TRBV4-3|TRBJ2-4|NA|NA
CASSRVRGINIQYF
TGCGCCAGCAGCCGCGTCCGGGGGATAAACATTCAGTACTTC
>TRBV7-2|TRBJ2-2|NA|NA
CASRPGRRGGAGELFF
TGTGCCAGCAGACCTGGACGGAGGGGAGGAGCCGGGGAGCTGTTTTTT
>TRBV9|TRBJ2-2|NA|NA
CASSAGAGELFF
TGTGCCAGCAGCGCAGGGGCCGGGGAGCTGTTTTTT
>TRBV12-5|TRBJ2-3|NA|NA
CASGLRGNGTDTQYF
TGTGCTAGTGGTTTGAGAGGGAATGGCACAGATACGCAGTATTTT
>TRBV5-4|TRBJ1-5|TRBD1|once
CASSTGGGQPQHF
TGTGCCAGCAGTACAGGGGGAGGTCAGCCCCAGCATTTT
>TRBV12-2|TRBJ2-5|NA|NA
CASRSRGGPGETQYF
TGTGCAAGTCGGAGTCGGGGGGGCCCCGGAGAGACCCAGTACTTC
>TRBV6-5|TRBJ1-6|NA|NA
CAIDRGDSGNSPLHF
TGTGCTATCGACCGGGGGGACTCGGGGAATTCACCCCTCCACTTT
>TRBV2|TRBJ2-2|TRBD1|few
CASSPGTGLMAGELFF
TGTGCCAGCAGCCCCGGGACAGGGCTCATGGCCGGGGAGCTGTTTTTT
>TRBV4-1|TRBJ2-5|NA|NA
CASSRGTREGSQETQYF
TGCGCCAGCAGCCGCGGAACGAGGGAAGGGTCCCAAGAGACCCAGTACTTC
>TRBV4-3|TRBJ2-7|NA|NA
CASSQGENRGEQYF
TGCGCCAGCAGCCAAGGAGAAAACCGGGGAGAGCAGTACTTC
>TRBV10-2|TRBJ1-5|TRBD1|NA
CASSKASPRGRSNQPQHF
TGCGCCAGCAGCAAAGCCTCCCCCAGGGGGAGGAGCAATCAGCCCCAGCATTTT
>TRBV2|TRBJ2-5|TRBD2|NA
CASSGRLAGGLNAYQETQYF
TGTGCCAGCAGTGGCCGACTAGCGGGGGGGTTAAATGCCTACCAAGAGACCCAGTACTTC
>TRBV7-9|TRBJ2-7|TRBD1|medium-sized
CASSFRTGGGYEQYF
TGTGCCAGCAGCTTTCGGACAGGGGGCGGCTACGAGCAGTACTTC
>TRBV5-1|TRBJ2-3|NA|NA
CASSLQSTDTQYF
TGCGCCAGCAGCTTACAGAGCACAGATACGCAGTATTTT
>TRBV6-5|TRBJ2-7|NA|NA
CASSAGQSYEQYF
TGTGCCAGCAGCGCGGGACAGTCCTACGAGCAGTACTTC
>TRBV10-3|TRBJ2-1|NA|NA
CAIRDRVNEQFF
TGTGCCATCAGGGATCGGGTCAATGAGCAGTTCTTC
>TRBV10-2|TRBJ2-1|TRBD2|few
CASTNGLAVPYNEQFF
TGCGCCAGCACGAACGGACTAGCGGTACCTTACAATGAGCAGTTCTTC
>TRBV6-1|TRBJ2-1|TRBD1|NA
CASSPRDRHNEQFF
TGTGCCAGCAGTCCCCGGGACAGGCACAATGAGCAGTTCTTC
>TRBV6-5|TRBJ1-5|TRBD1|NA
CASSSRGRQPQHF
TGTGCCAGCAGCTCCAGGGGGCGGCAGCCCCAGCATTTT
>TRBV5-1|TRBJ2-3|TRBD1|NA
CASSRDSPTDTQYF
TGCGCCAGCAGCCGGGACAGCCCCACAGATACGCAGTATTTT
>TRBV5-1|TRBJ2-5|TRBD2|NA
CASSQSLAGRETQYF
TGCGCCAGCAGCCAGTCACTAGCGGGGCGAGAGACCCAGTACTTC
>TRBV5-1|TRBJ2-7|NA|once
CASSTADGTYEQYF
TGCGCCAGCAGCACAGCGGACGGAACCTACGAGCAGTACTTC
>TRBV5-6|TRBJ1-1|NA|NA
CASSSGGWEAFF
TGTGCCAGCAGCTCAGGCGGGTGGGAAGCTTTCTTT
>TRBV29-1|TRBJ2-6|NA|NA
CSVSLTGGSASGANGLTF
TGCAGCGTTTCATTAACAGGAGGGAGCGCTTCTGGGGCCAACGGCCTGACTTTC
>TRBV30|TRBJ2-2|TRBD1|NA
CAWRRTGLIPGELFF
TGTGCCTGGCGCCGGACAGGATTAATTCCCGGGGAGCTGTTTTTT
>TRBV7-2|TRBJ2-5|TRBD2|few
CASSNQRGGQETQYF
TGTGCCAGCAGCAACCAGCGGGGGGGCCAAGAGACCCAGTACTTC
>TRBV30|TRBJ1-2|TRBD1|NA
CAWRAGGSGGGYTF
TGTGCCTGGAGGGCAGGGGGCTCAGGGGGTGGCTACACTTTC
>TRBV7-3|TRBJ2-5|NA|few
CASSLGGGLQETQYF
TGTGCCAGCAGCTTAGGGGGGGGGCTGCAAGAGACCCAGTACTTC
>TRBV10-2|TRBJ2-7|NA|few
CASSERGGSYEQYF
TGCGCCAGCAGTGAGAGGGGGGGCTCCTACGAGCAGTACTTC
>TRBV6-5|TRBJ1-1|TRBD1|once
CASSRGQSHTEAFF
TGTGCCAGCAGCCGGGGACAGTCGCACACTGAAGCTTTCTTT
>TRBV13|TRBJ2-7|TRBD1|NA
CASSQDRGLGEQYF
TGTGCCAGCAGCCAGGACAGGGGGCTGGGCGAGCAGTACTTC
>TRBV10-1|TRBJ2-3|NA|NA
CASSEAATGTQYF
TGCGCCAGCAGCGAAGCGGCAACTGGTACGCAGTATTTT
>TRBV9|TRBJ2-1|TRBD2|NA
CASSPRTSKDEQFF
TGTGCCAGCAGCCCTCGGACTAGCAAGGATGAGCAGTTCTTC
>TRBV25-1|TRBJ1-3|TRBD1|NA
CASSEGRDRGNTIYF
TGTGCCAGCAGTGAGGGCCGGGACAGGGGAAACACCATATATTTT
>TRBV7-7|TRBJ2-2|NA|NA
CASSQAGVNTGELFF
TGTGCCAGCAGCCAAGCAGGGGTCAACACCGGGGAGCTGTTTTTT
>TRBV7-9|TRBJ2-7|NA|NA
CASSYLYEQYF
TGTGCCAGCAGCTACCTATACGAGCAGTACTTC
>TRBV4-3|TRBJ1-2|NA|NA
CASSAPGGIDGYTF
TGCGCCAGCAGCGCGCCGGGAGGGATCGATGGCTACACCTTC
>TRBV18|TRBJ2-2|NA|few
CASSPSRARVDTGELFF
TGTGCCAGCTCACCTAGCCGGGCCAGGGTGGACACCGGGGAGCTGTTTTTT
>TRBV19|TRBJ1-5|NA|NA
CASSIGTAGRNQPQHF
TGTGCCAGTAGTATTGGGACGGCGGGGAGGAATCAGCCCCAGCATTTT
>TRBV5-1|TRBJ1-3|NA|NA
CASSFESTGNTIYF
TGCGCCAGCAGCTTCGAGTCAACTGGAAACACCATATATTTT
>TRBV7-8|TRBJ2-7|NA|once
CASSLTQPALYEQYF
TGTGCCAGCAGCTTAACACAACCCGCTCTCTACGAGCAGTACTTC
>TRBV6-1|TRBJ1-4|NA|NA
CASSEWRILGHSEKLFF
TGTGCCAGCAGTGAATGGAGGATCCTAGGGCACTCCGAAAAACTGTTTTTT
>TRBV6-1|TRBJ2-1|NA|NA
CASSPADSSYNEQFF
TGTGCCAGCAGTCCAGCGGACAGCTCCTACAATGAGCAGTTCTTC
>TRBV7-6|TRBJ2-7|NA|once
CASSLSGALYF
TGTGCCAGCAGCTTAAGTGGGGCCCTGTACTTC